This T cell receptor (beta chain) was sequenced during a study of control samples from healthy donors and cancer patients. The CDR3 contains 14 residues. Per the germline V gene, CDR1 is SEHNR and CDR2 is FQNEAQ (reference sequence). Trimming pared 1 base from V and 5 bases from J, leaving 11 bases between. Sequencing used immunoSEQ multiplex PCR; TCRdb keeps in-frame clones, though not all of them. The sample's table shows roughly 200,000 clones. The specimen sequenced was blood. V usage is TRBV7-9 and J usage is TRBJ1-2; D ambiguous. The clonotype originates from a woman aged 30 to 39 in good health. This CDR3 is CASSLVDELYGYTF. The CDR3 DNA reads TGTGCCAGCAGCTTAGTGGACGAGTTATATGGCTACACCTTC.